These 25 T cell receptor beta chains came from one sample sequenced in a study of blood T cell repertoires in COVID-19. TCRdb's copy holds only in-frame clones and misses some; the assay was immunoSEQ multiplex PCR. The profile shows approximately 240,000 clones, roughly 87% of them singletons. The sequencing input was PBMCs or T cells enriched from blood (not recorded which). Every receptor here comes from a woman younger than 45 with acute COVID-19.

This chain connects TRBV10-3 to TRBJ2-5, with 7 positions matching TRBD2. J gave up 2 bases and V 8 bases, and 14 bases lay outside the gene matches. The CDR3 is made up of 16 amino acids. CDR1 is ENHRY and CDR2 is SYGVKD in the germline V gene. CDR3 residues: CAIGGGGGAGQETQYF. CDR3 nucleotides: TGTGCCATCGGGGGAGGTGGGGGAGCGGGGCAAGAGACCCAGTACTTC.

As regards this clone: Other DNA sequences within the sample encode an identical CDR3. The chain uses TRBV2 and TRBJ2-1, with 14 bases lining up with TRBD2. V was pared by 3 bases and J by 7 bases, with 5 bases of the junction left unmatched. This CDR3 spans 16 amino acids. Germline V gene sequence: CDR1 SNHLY, CDR2 FYNNEI. The CDR3 loop reads CASSETSGRAYNEQFF. In DNA, the CDR3 is TGTGCCAGCAGTGAGACTAGCGGGAGGGCATATAATGAGCAGTTCTTC.

V gene TRBV5-1 combines with J gene TRBJ2-5; 7 nucleotides agree with TRBD1. CDR3 length: 13 amino acids. The trim removed 5 bases at V and 1 base at J, leaving 2 bases unmatched. The germline V gene has CDR1 SGHRS and CDR2 YFSETQ. CDR3 amino acids: CASRDRAQETQYF. The CDR3 coding sequence is TGCGCCAGCAGAGACAGGGCCCAAGAGACCCAGTACTTC.

This sequence joins TRBV2 and TRBJ1-5; TRBD1 matches 7 bases. Trimming cost V 6 bases and J 4 bases; bases outside gene matches: 9. The CDR3 covers 15 residues. Germline V lookup: CDR1 SNHLY, CDR2 FYNNEI. In DNA form, the CDR3 reads TGTGCCAGCAGGCTTAGACAGGGAGGAAATCAGCCCCAGCATTTT. Protein product: CASRLRQGGNQPQHF. Using reference TRBV2 and TRBJ1-5 for the parts outside the CDR3, the full variable domain is EPEVTQTPSHQVTQMGQEVILRCVPISNHLYFYWYRQILGQKVEFLVSFYNNEISEKSEIFDDQFSVERPDGSNFTLKIRSTKLEDSAMYFCASRLRQGGNQPQHFGDGTRLSIL.

The chain recombines TRBV11-2 with TRBJ2-3; tentatively, D is TRBD1 (6 bases). The CDR3 totals 16 residues. Germline V lookup: CDR1 SGHAT, CDR2 FQNNGV. V dropped 4 bases and J dropped 2 bases, with 16 bases sitting between them. CDR3 region: CASSSIGGRTTDTQYF. In DNA, the CDR3 is TGTGCCAGCAGCTCAATAGGGGGTAGGACCACAGATACGCAGTATTTT.

The V call is TRBV28, the J call TRBJ1-4; D remains ambiguous. Germline CDR1 is MDHEN and CDR2 is SYDVKM. Deletions cut 5 bases from V and 0 bases from J, with 10 bases between. The CDR3 has 15 residues. The CDR3 loop reads CASSRSISTNEKLFF. CDR3 coding DNA: TGTGCCAGCAGTCGCAGTATCTCAACTAATGAAAAACTGTTTTTT. Full variable domain (missing parts from reference TRBV28 and TRBJ1-4): DVKVTQSSRYLVKRTGEKVFLECVQDMDHENMFWYRQDPGLGLRLIYFSYDVKMKEKGDIPEGYSVSREKKERFSLILESASTNQTSMYLCASSRSISTNEKLFFGSGTQLSVL.

This chain links TRBV5-8 with TRBJ2-1; TRBD2 matches 7 bases. Germline V lookup: CDR1 SGHTS, CDR2 YDEGEE. J was trimmed by 8 bases and V by 5 bases; bases with no gene match: 7. CDR3 length: 13 residues. The CDR3 loop reads CASRGGGSYEQFF. CDR3 DNA: TGTGCCAGCAGGGGTGGCGGGAGCTATGAGCAGTTCTTC.

The chain uses TRBV7-9 and TRBJ1-1, with D uncertain. Germline V gene lookup returns CDR1 SEHNR and CDR2 FQNEAQ (reference sequence). The CDR3 is 13 residues long. The V end lost 1 base, the J end lost 4 bases, and 7 bases lay between the germline ends. The CDR3 DNA sequence: TGTGCCAGCAGCTTAGAGACACTCACTGAAGCTTTCTTT. The encoded protein is CASSLETLTEAFF.

The V gene is TRBV19, the J gene TRBJ1-2; the match to TRBD1 covers 9 bases. Germline CDR1 is LNHDA and CDR2 is SQIVND (reference sequence). V lost 8 bases to trimming and J lost 6 bases; unmatched junction nucleotides: 10. The CDR3 has 14 amino acids. The CDR3 sequence is CASGLDRGQDGYTF. DNA of the CDR3: TGTGCCAGTGGATTGGACAGGGGCCAGGATGGCTACACCTTC.

As DNA, the CDR3 is TGTGCCAGCAGCTTAGCGCAGGGGGAGCAGTACTTC. As protein: CASSLAQGEQYF. The rearrangement links TRBV7-8 to TRBJ2-7, with a possible D match to TRBD1 (6 bases). CDR3 size: 12 residues. From germline, CDR1 is SGHVS and CDR2 FQNEAQ. With 0 bases removed from V and 7 bases from J, the gap between germline ends came to 7 bases.

The chain links TRBV7-9 to TRBJ1-6; D remains unclear. The CDR3 sequence is 12 residues long. Trimming removed 5 bases from V and 9 bases from J, with 8 bases in between. Per germline, CDR1 SEHNR and CDR2 FQNEAQ (reference sequence). DNA of the CDR3: TGTGCCAGCAGCGTCCCGGGTTCACCCCTCCACTTT. Protein product: CASSVPGSPLHF.

DNA of the CDR3: TGTGCCAGCAGTGAACTAGCGGGAGACGAGCAGTACTTC. This translates into CASSELAGDEQYF. The chain has TRBV2 and TRBJ2-7; 10 nucleotides agree with TRBD2. Germline-derived CDR1 and CDR2 are SNHLY and FYNNEI. V lost 2 bases, J lost 5 bases, and 0 bases stayed unmatched. The CDR3 has 13 amino acids.

The J gene is TRBJ1-3, the V gene TRBV4-1; D gene unclear. Germline V gene lookup returns CDR1 MGHRA and CDR2 YSYEKL. Between the trimmed V and J ends, which lost 0 bases and 6 bases, there was a span of 12 bases. This CDR3 has 15 residues. CDR3 DNA: TGCGCCAGCAGCCAAGATAGAGATACTTTAAACACCATATATTTT. It yields the protein CASSQDRDTLNTIYF.

This sequence joins TRBV4-1 and TRBJ2-7, with 7 nucleotides matching TRBD1. There are 15 residues in the CDR3. Germline CDR1 MGHRA, CDR2 YSYEKL. The ends lost 4 bases at V and 3 bases at J; junction bases unmatched: 9. The DNA for the CDR3 is TGCGCCAGCAGCCCAGGGGACAGAGGGCTCTACGAGCAGTACTTC. It translates to CASSPGDRGLYEQYF.

V is TRBV6-5 and J is TRBJ2-7; 10 nucleotides line up with TRBD2. The germline V gene encodes CDR1 MNHEY and CDR2 SVGAGI. This CDR3 spans 16 amino acids. V lost 2 bases, J lost 1 base, and 5 bases stayed unmatched. The CDR3 sequence: CASSYRLAGSSYEQYF. In DNA, the CDR3 is TGTGCCAGCAGTTACCGACTAGCGGGTTCTTCCTACGAGCAGTACTTC.

The rearrangement links TRBV19 to TRBJ1-5, with unresolved D. V shed 5 bases and J shed 5 bases, with 10 bases lying between them. This CDR3 is built from 13 residues. Germline V CDR1 and CDR2: LNHDA, SQIVND (reference sequence). The CDR3 nucleotides are TGTGCCAGTAGTCTCGACGAGGATCAGCCCCAGCATTTT. Its translation: CASSLDEDQPQHF.

The sample holds one count of this clone. The chain employs TRBV6-4 and TRBJ2-3, with TRBD1 matching 7 bases. From germline, CDR1 is MRHNA and CDR2 SNTAGT. The trim removed 0 bases at V and 1 base at J, leaving 1 base unmatched. There are 15 residues in the CDR3. The CDR3 DNA follows: TGTGCCAGCAGTGACTCGGGGACAGGCACAGATACGCAGTATTTT. Its protein is CASSDSGTGTDTQYF.

V is TRBV6-2 or TRBV6-3 and J is TRBJ2-1, with 11 bases identical to TRBD2. CDR1 is MNHEY and CDR2 is SVGEGT in the germline V gene. The CDR3 sequence is 19 residues long. With 0 bases clipped from V and 2 bases from J, the junction kept 9 bases outside the gene matches. CDR3 bases: TGTGCCAGCAGTTACTCGCTAGCGGGAGGTGATCTAGCCTACAATGAGCAGTTCTTC. Its translation: CASSYSLAGGDLAYNEQFF.

This chain joins TRBV19 and TRBJ1-6; 7 bases line up with TRBD1. Germline V gene sequence: CDR1 LNHDA, CDR2 SQIVND (reference sequence). The length of the CDR3 is 15 residues. Unmatched junction bases numbered 7, after V lost 5 bases and J lost 6 bases. CDR3 protein: CASSAGRGPNSPLHF. The CDR3, as DNA: TGTGCCAGTAGTGCCGGAAGGGGGCCTAATTCACCCCTCCACTTT.

This chain links TRBV3-1 (or the pseudogene TRBV3-2) with TRBJ1-5; 8 nucleotides line up with TRBD1. Trimming cost V 6 bases and J 3 bases; bases outside gene matches: 7. The CDR3 has 15 residues. From germline, CDR1 is LGHDT and CDR2 YNNKEL (reference sequence). CDR3 DNA: TGTGCCAGCAGTCCTTCAGGGGGCAACAATCAGCCCCAGCATTTT. It yields the protein CASSPSGGNNQPQHF.

This chain joins TRBV11-2 and TRBJ2-7, with TRBD1 identical over 11 bases. The CDR3 runs 16 residues. V shed 0 bases, J shed 3 bases, and the junction held 4 bases outside the gene matches. Germline CDR1 and CDR2: SGHAT and FQNNGV. The CDR3 loop is CASSLDRDRGSYEQYF. Written as DNA, the CDR3 is TGTGCCAGCAGCTTAGACAGGGACAGGGGGAGCTACGAGCAGTACTTC.

The chain recombines TRBV4-3 with TRBJ2-7; a possible D gene is TRBD1 (5 bases). Germline V gives CDR1 LGHNA, CDR2 YSLEER. This CDR3 contains 13 residues. Deletions cut 1 base from V and 6 bases from J, with 10 bases between. The CDR3 here is CASSQGRASEQYF. Here the CDR3 DNA reads TGCGCCAGCAGCCAAGGCAGGGCTTCCGAGCAGTACTTC.

This clone showed up just a few times. The chain links TRBV29-1 to TRBJ1-2; 8 nucleotides match TRBD1. Germline V gene data show CDR1 as SQVTM and CDR2 as ANQGSEA. The V segment lost 6 bases and the J segment 7 bases; nucleotides outside the gene matches: 10. This CDR3 has 13 amino acids. This CDR3 is CSVRPTGVGGYTF. The CDR3 DNA is TGCAGCGTGCGACCGACAGGGGTAGGTGGCTACACCTTC.

The V and J genes are TRBV29-1 and TRBJ2-4; D is perhaps TRBD2 (6 bases). Germline V gene lookup returns CDR1 SQVTM and CDR2 ANQGSEA. This CDR3 is 14 amino acids long. V was trimmed by 4 bases and J by 4 bases, leaving 14 bases between them. CDR3 in amino acids: CSVVPGERKNIQYF. In DNA, the CDR3 is TGCAGCGTTGTTCCGGGGGAACGTAAAAACATTCAGTACTTC. Full variable domain (outside the CDR3, taken from reference TRBV29-1 and TRBJ2-4): SAVISQKPSRDICQRGTSLTIQCQVDSQVTMMFWYRQQPGQSLTLIATANQGSEATYESGFVIDKFPISRPNLTFSTLTVSNMSPEDSSIYLCSVVPGERKNIQYFGAGTRLSVL.

The V gene is TRBV7-2, the J gene TRBJ2-3; 11 positions match TRBD2. J gave up 3 bases and V 3 bases, and 2 bases lay outside the gene matches. CDR1 SGHTA and CDR2 FQGNSA come from the germline V gene. This CDR3 comprises 15 residues. For the CDR3, the DNA is TGTGCCAGCAGCTTCCCTAGCGGGAGGACAGATACGCAGTATTTT. This encodes CASSFPSGRTDTQYF.